This TCR beta chain was recovered during a study of T cells in Graves' hyperthyroidism and ophthalmopathy. Findings and caveats of the study: The model's output predicted ophthalmopathy at a median of around 6.9 months prior to onset.

This clonotype came up many times. The antigen is undetermined. V gave up 8 bases and J gave up 4 bases, with 20 bases separating them. This CDR3 has 15 amino acids. CDR1 is MNHEY, CDR2 SVGEGT, per germline. Active moderate-to-severe ophthalmopathy, Clinical Activity Score at least 3, NOSPECS at least 4, under 3 months' duration. More than 8 ml fresh peripheral blood yielded the PBMCs. Amplification targeted TCR beta CDR3 regions from RNA transcripts. TCR CDR3 underwent first-round RT-PCR with the HTBI primer set. TCRdb re-analysed the multiplex PCR reads in MiXCR, keeping a single row per CDR3 protein. The table includes some 500,000 distinct CDR3 sequences, more than 15% detected once.

The chain uses TRBV6-2 or TRBV6-3 and TRBJ1-2; possibly TRBD1 for D (6 bases). The sample consisted of blood. The clonotype comes from a woman under 40 with Graves' ophthalmopathy. CDR3 residues: CASANAGQSSYGYTF. CDR3 DNA sequence: TGTGCCAGCGCCAACGCTGGACAGTCAAGCTATGGCTACACCTTC.